The 17 T cell receptor beta chains below come from one sample, sequenced in a study of CD8+ T cells in alopecia areata. RNA, once extracted, was reverse transcribed into cDNA for use as the sequencing template. Clones were read by immunoSEQ multiplex PCR, and TCRdb kept only the in-frame ones, dropping some. The sample carries 270,000 or so clones, roughly 60% recorded once. Documented treatment: oral pan-JAK inhibitor, 5-10 mg twice daily. The specimen was CD4+ T cells sorted from blood, collected at week 24, from a patient treated with tofacitinib. Every receptor here comes from a human donor with alopecia areata.

This chain links TRBV6-5 with TRBJ2-1, with 9 bases fitting TRBD1. Germline loops: CDR1 MNHEY, CDR2 SVGAGI. This CDR3 has 13 amino acids. V was clipped by 6 bases and J by 9 bases; unmatched bases: 6. The CDR3, as DNA: TGTGCCAGCAGCCGCGGGACAGGGAGTGAGCAGTTCTTC. It encodes CASSRGTGSEQFF.

This clone was seen just once. The chain couples TRBV30 to TRBJ2-3; a weak D match, TRBD2 (7 bases). CDR1 GTSNPN and CDR2 SVGIG come from the germline V gene (reference sequence). This CDR3 has 15 residues. V was shortened by 2 bases and J by 6 bases, with 18 bases between the two germline ends. The CDR3: CAWSSGGGDSDTQYF. The CDR3 DNA is TGTGCCTGGAGTAGCGGAGGGGGGGATTCGGATACGCAGTATTTT.

The chain recombines TRBV7-2 with TRBJ2-7, with 9 nucleotides matching TRBD1. Germline V gene data show CDR1 as SGHTA and CDR2 as FQGNSA. The CDR3 extends over 18 amino acids. Losses at the gene ends were 0 bases for V and 0 bases for J; bases not matched to a gene: 9. The DNA of the CDR3 is TGTGCCAGCAGCTTAGCCCGACCCGGGACAGGGAGCTCCTACGAGCAGTACTTC. Residues: CASSLARPGTGSSYEQYF.

This clone was seen more than once but under ten times. The V gene is TRBV7-2, the J gene TRBJ1-4, with D hard to call. Trimming cost V 5 bases and J 2 bases, with 15 bases left between them. This CDR3 region has 16 residues. Per germline, CDR1 SGHTA and CDR2 FQGNSA. CDR3 amino acids: CASSASRALTNEKLFF. Written as DNA, the CDR3 is TGTGCCAGCAGCGCCAGTCGGGCTCTTACTAATGAAAAACTGTTTTTT.

This clone turned up a few times. This chain joins TRBV5-5 and TRBJ1-6, with D perhaps matching TRBD1 (5 bases). The CDR3 has 16 residues. CDR1 is SGHKS, CDR2 YYEKEE, per germline (reference sequence). V lost 4 bases and J 5 bases, leaving 16 bases between the germline ends. In nucleotides, the CDR3 is TGTGCCAGCAGCCCTCCATGGGGGGGAAATAATTCACCCCTCCACTTT. The encoded protein is CASSPPWGGNNSPLHF. The full variable domain, its missing parts supplied by reference TRBV5-5 and TRBJ1-6, is DAGVTQSPTHLIKTRGQQVTLRCSPISGHKSVSWYQQVLGQGPQFIFQYYEKEERGRGNFPDRFSARQFPNYSSELNVNALLLGDSALYLCASSPPWGGNNSPLHFGNGTRLTVT.

This clone was recorded a few times. In nucleotides, the CDR3 is TGTGCCAGCAGGACAGGACCAGAAGAGACCCAGTACTTC. Protein sequence: CASRTGPEETQYF. The genes are TRBV2 and TRBJ2-5; possibly TRBD1 for D (6 bases). Trimming removed 6 bases from V and 3 bases from J, with 11 bases in between. CDR3 length: 13 amino acids. The V gene's germline CDR1 is SNHLY and CDR2 FYNNEI.

The chain carries TRBV29-1 and TRBJ2-5; D is possibly TRBD1 (7 bases). CDR1 and CDR2 from the germline V gene are SQVTM and ANQGSEA. The germline V and J ends were trimmed by 0 bases and 6 bases, with 17 bases remaining between them. The CDR3 runs 15 residues. CDR3 nucleotide sequence: TGCAGCGTTGAAGATCGGAGGGGGCAGGTAAAGACCCAGTACTTC. This sequence encodes CSVEDRRGQVKTQYF.

The rearrangement uses TRBV30 and TRBJ2-7, with unresolved D. The CDR3 loop spans 11 amino acids. Germline lookup yields CDR1 GTSNPN and CDR2 SVGIG (reference sequence). The V gene lost 4 bases and the J gene lost 6 bases, with 10 bases spanning the gap. The CDR3 DNA is TGTGCCTGGACCATCGGTGGCGAGCAGTACTTC. Translating it yields CAWTIGGEQYF. The full variable domain, rest sourced from reference TRBV30 and TRBJ2-7, is SQTIHQWPATLVQPVGSPLSLECTVEGTSNPNLYWYRQAAGRGLQLLFYSVGIGQISSEVPQNLSASRPQDRQFILSSKKLLLSDSGFYLCAWTIGGEQYFGPGTRLTVT.

This clone has just a few counts. CDR3 nucleotide sequence: TGTGCCAGCAGCGTAGAGCCCCGCCCTGGGGCCAACGTCCTGACTTTC. Translated, it gives CASSVEPRPGANVLTF. The chain employs TRBV9 and TRBJ2-6; D is ambiguous. This CDR3 is 16 amino acids long. In germline, CDR1 is SGDLS, CDR2 YYNGEE. V was clipped by 0 bases and J by 2 bases, with 9 bases between them.

The chain couples TRBV7-8 to TRBJ1-1, with 10 bases lining up with TRBD1. Trimming removed 1 base from V and 2 bases from J; junction bases left unmatched: 4. Germline V gives CDR1 SGHVS, CDR2 FQNEAQ. The CDR3 is 16 amino acids. Here the CDR3 reads CASSLGDRGGNTEAFF. The CDR3 nucleotides read TGTGCCAGCAGCTTAGGGGACAGGGGTGGTAACACTGAAGCTTTCTTT.

The chain links TRBV30 to TRBJ2-5; TRBD1 agrees at 10 bases. With 1 base clipped from V and 2 bases from J, the junction kept 4 bases outside the gene matches. Germline loops: CDR1 GTSNPN, CDR2 SVGIG (reference sequence). The CDR3 covers 15 residues. The DNA for the CDR3 is TGTGCCTGGAGTGAAGGGACAGGGGCGCAAGAGACCCAGTACTTC. Amino acid sequence: CAWSEGTGAQETQYF.

In this sample, this clone turned up a few times. This chain links TRBV29-1 with TRBJ2-7; D is perhaps TRBD2 (7 bases). V was pared by 4 bases and J by 4 bases, with 14 bases between. The V gene's germline CDR1 is SQVTM and CDR2 ANQGSEA. This CDR3 has 13 residues. The CDR3 DNA follows: TGCAGCGTTGTACGGGGGGCCGAATACGAGCAGTACTTC. It specifies CSVVRGAEYEQYF.

This clone was seen a few times. The chain carries TRBV29-1 and TRBJ2-1; weak D call: TRBD1 (6 bases). Trimming stripped 6 bases from V and 8 bases from J, with 17 bases between. The germline gives CDR1 SQVTM, CDR2 ANQGSEA. The CDR3 is made up of 13 amino acids. The CDR3 reads CSVAMIQGDEQFF. DNA of the CDR3: TGCAGCGTCGCGATGATACAGGGCGATGAGCAGTTCTTC.

This clone occurred once. The chain is built from TRBV15 and TRBJ2-5; no reliable D call. Germline V gene lookup returns CDR1 LNHNV and CDR2 YYDKDF (reference sequence). The CDR3 covers 15 residues. V lost 4 bases and J 1 base, leaving 13 bases between the germline ends. The CDR3 DNA reads as TGTGCCACCAGCACCCGTAGAACCGCCCAAGAGACCCAGTACTTC. Residues: CATSTRRTAQETQYF. Supplemented by reference TRBV15 and TRBJ2-5, the full variable domain reads DAMVIQNPRYQVTQFGKPVTLSCSQTLNHNVMYWYQQKSSQAPKLLFHYYDKDFNNEADTPDNFQSRRPNTSFCFLDIRSPGLGDTAMYLCATSTRRTAQETQYFGPGTRLLVL.

The J gene is TRBJ1-6, the V gene TRBV2; D remains unclear. CDR1 and CDR2 from the germline V gene are SNHLY and FYNNEI. The CDR3 length is 15 residues. Trimming left V 1 base short and J 8 bases short, with 12 bases between. CDR3 region: CASSEEGYRHSPLHF. The CDR3 DNA reads as TGTGCCAGCAGTGAAGAAGGTTACAGACATTCACCCCTCCACTTT.

The V gene is TRBV28, the J gene TRBJ2-5; 7 bases align to TRBD1. The length of the CDR3 is 13 residues. The germline CDR1 and CDR2 sequences are MDHEN and SYDVKM. After removal of 3 bases from V and 5 bases from J, the junction contained 3 bases not matched to a gene. DNA for the CDR3: TGTGCCAGCAGTTTCGCGGACAGGGAGACCCAGTACTTC. Its translation: CASSFADRETQYF.

The rearrangement joins TRBV6-6 to TRBJ2-7, with 9 positions matching TRBD1. J lost 0 bases, V lost 5 bases, and 8 bases had no gene match. Germline V gene lookup returns CDR1 MNHNY and CDR2 SVGAGI (reference sequence). The CDR3 covers 16 residues. CDR3 bases: TGTGCCAGCAGTCCGCGGGGGACAGGGAACTCCTACGAGCAGTACTTC. This gives the protein CASSPRGTGNSYEQYF.